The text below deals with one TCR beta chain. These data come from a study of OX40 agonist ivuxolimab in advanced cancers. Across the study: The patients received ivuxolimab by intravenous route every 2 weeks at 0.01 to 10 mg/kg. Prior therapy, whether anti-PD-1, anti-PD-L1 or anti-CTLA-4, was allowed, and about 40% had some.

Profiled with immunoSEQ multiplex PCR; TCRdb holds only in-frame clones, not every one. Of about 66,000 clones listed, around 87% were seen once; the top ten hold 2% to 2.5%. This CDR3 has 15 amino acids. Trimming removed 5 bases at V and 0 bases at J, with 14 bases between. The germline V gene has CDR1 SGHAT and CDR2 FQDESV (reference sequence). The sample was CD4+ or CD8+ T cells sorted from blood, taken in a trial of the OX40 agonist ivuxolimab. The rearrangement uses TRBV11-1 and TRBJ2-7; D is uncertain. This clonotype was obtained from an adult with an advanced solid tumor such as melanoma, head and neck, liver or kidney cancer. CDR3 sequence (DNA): TGTGCCAGCAGCCCCGACCCTAGTGCCTCCTACGAGCAGTACTTC. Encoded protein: CASSPDPSASYEQYF.